This is a list of T cell receptor beta chains from one sample in a study of Ad26.COV2.S vaccination and SARS-CoV-2 variants. Some clones are missing from TCRdb's copy, which holds only in-frame ones; the method was immunoSEQ multiplex PCR. The sample holds 450,000 to 550,000 clones, roughly nine tenths seen once. The sample consisted of peripheral blood, taken in a trial of Ad26.COV2.S vaccine versus placebo. The receptors shown here come from a person between 18 and 65 years old who received the Ad26.COV2.S COVID-19 vaccine or a placebo. Both conserved end residues are part of each CDR3. A D gene is named only where the DNA matches it firmly. Part of the rows lack a size; the others show once, few, many or a class for expanded clones.

j_call | clone_size | d_call | v_call | cdr3_length | cdr3_nt | cdr3_aa
TRBJ2-7 | - | - | TRBV11-2 | 16 | TGTGCCAGCAACTTAGGGGGCTCCGGGACTTTGAGCGAGCAGTACTTC | CASNLGGSGTLSEQYF
TRBJ1-1 | - | - | TRBV7-8 | 12 | TGTGCCAGTTCACACACGAACACTGAAGCTTTCTTT | CASSHTNTEAFF
TRBJ2-7 | - | - | TRBV28 | 16 | TGTGCCAGCAGTGGGGCCGGCCTTCATCTCGGGTACGAGCAGTACTTC | CASSGAGLHLGYEQYF
TRBJ2-3 | - | - | TRBV12-3/TRBV12-4 | 13 | TGTGCCAGCAGTTTTCTCCACACAGATACGCAGTATTTT | CASSFLHTDTQYF
TRBJ2-7 | - | TRBD2 | TRBV28 | 15 | TGTGCCAGCAGTTTAGGGACTAGCGGCTCCTACGAGCAGTACTTC | CASSLGTSGSYEQYF
TRBJ1-3 | - | - | TRBV18 | 15 | TGTGCCAGCTCATCACAGGGATCCTCTGGAAACACCATATATTTT | CASSSQGSSGNTIYF
TRBJ1-2 | - | - | TRBV19 | 14 | TGTGCCAGTAGTAAGGGTTCCCAGAACTATGGCTACACCTTC | CASSKGSQNYGYTF
TRBJ1-2 | - | TRBD1 | TRBV6-6 | 15 | TGTGCCAGCAGTTACTCTGGGACAGGGCCCTATGGCTACACCTTC | CASSYSGTGPYGYTF
TRBJ1-1 | - | - | TRBV19 | 15 | TGTGCCAGTACAGACTCACAGACCGTGAACACTGAAGCTTTCTTT | CASTDSQTVNTEAFF
TRBJ2-5 | - | - | TRBV10-3 | 16 | TGTGCCATCAGTGAGTCGGCGGGAAGCGTCCAAGAGACCCAGTACTTC | CAISESAGSVQETQYF
TRBJ2-1 | - | - | TRBV10-3 | 14 | TGTGCCATCAGTCTCCGGGACCAGTACAATGAGCAGTTCTTC | CAISLRDQYNEQFF
TRBJ2-7 | - | TRBD1 | TRBV5-4 | 14 | TGTGCCAGCAGCTTTCCAGGGGGCCCCCACGAGCAGTACTTC | CASSFPGGPHEQYF
TRBJ1-1 | - | TRBD1 | TRBV7-9 | 13 | TGTGCCAGCAGCTTTCGGGACAGGGGGGGAGCTTTCTTT | CASSFRDRGGAFF
TRBJ1-1 | - | - | TRBV7-2 | 14 | TGTGCCAGCAGCTTAGATTCGCGGTCAACTGAAGCTTTCTTT | CASSLDSRSTEAFF
TRBJ2-5 | - | TRBD2 | TRBV6-5 | 15 | TGTGCCAGCAGTTATGGTGCTAGCGGGGGGGGGACCCAGTACTTC | CASSYGASGGGTQYF
TRBJ2-2 | once | - | TRBV9 | 15 | TGTGCCAGCAGCGTAGGAACGACAGCACCCGGGGAGCTGTTTTTT | CASSVGTTAPGELFF
TRBJ2-3 | - | - | TRBV18 | 15 | TGTGCCAGCTCACTTCCCGGGACTAGCACAGATACGCAGTATTTT | CASSLPGTSTDTQYF
TRBJ2-1 | - | TRBD1 | TRBV5-1 | 15 | TGCGCCAGCAGCTTTGGACAGGGTGGAGGGAATGAGCAGTTCTTC | CASSFGQGGGNEQFF
TRBJ1-3 | - | - | TRBV3-1/TRBV3-2 | 13 | TGTGCCAGCAGACCGGGCTCTGGAAACACCATATATTTT | CASRPGSGNTIYF
TRBJ2-2 | - | - | TRBV20-1 | 11 | TGCAGTGCCGCCTTAACCGGGGAGCTGTTTTTT | CSAALTGELFF
TRBJ2-7 | - | TRBD2 | TRBV6-2/TRBV6-3 | 17 | TGTGCCAGCAGTGCGAGGGGAGGGACTAGCGGAACCTACGAGCAGTACTTC | CASSARGGTSGTYEQYF
TRBJ1-3 | - | - | TRBV29-1 | 12 | TGCAGCGTTGACAGGGGTGGAAACACCATATATTTT | CSVDRGGNTIYF
TRBJ2-2 | - | - | TRBV3-1/TRBV3-2 | 15 | TGTGCCAGCAGCCGCGGACGGCTGAACACCGGGGAGCTGTTTTTT | CASSRGRLNTGELFF
TRBJ2-7 | - | TRBD1 | TRBV7-2 | 16 | TGTGCCAGCAGCTACCACAGGGGGCTCTTATCCTACGAGCAGTACTTC | CASSYHRGLLSYEQYF
TRBJ1-1 | once | - | TRBV12-3/TRBV12-4 | 12 | TGTGCCAGCAGTTTCGGGGTCGCTGAAGCTTTCTTT | CASSFGVAEAFF
TRBJ2-3 | - | TRBD2 | TRBV2 | 15 | TGTGCCAGCAGGTCGGGACTAGCTCGCGCAGATACGCAGTATTTT | CASRSGLARADTQYF
TRBJ1-6 | - | TRBD1 | TRBV6-5 | 14 | TGTGCCAGCAACCAACAGGGGGCGGACTCCCCCCTCCACTTT | CASNQQGADSPLHF
TRBJ1-5 | few | TRBD1 | TRBV7-8 | 16 | TGTGCCAGCAGCTTAAGCCGACAGGGGGGCAATCAGCCCCAGCATTTT | CASSLSRQGGNQPQHF
TRBJ1-1 | few | - | TRBV9 | 15 | TGTGCCAGCAGCGTAGATGGAGGGGCTGGCACTGAAGCTTTCTTT | CASSVDGGAGTEAFF
TRBJ1-1 | - | - | TRBV12-3/TRBV12-4 | 12 | TGTGCCAGCAGTTTGATTCAGGAGAAAGCTTTCTTT | CASSLIQEKAFF
TRBJ1-1 | once | - | TRBV5-4 | 14 | TGTGCCAGCAGCTTGCCGAAAGACGGGGCCCGAGCTTTCTTT | CASSLPKDGARAFF
TRBJ2-4 | - | TRBD2 | TRBV9 | 16 | TGTGCCAGCAGCGCCCTCCCCGGGGGGTCCAAAAACATTCAGTACTTC | CASSALPGGSKNIQYF
TRBJ2-3 | - | - | TRBV7-9 | 19 | TGTGCCAGCAGCCCAGTACTCTCCCGGGCCCACAGTAGGTTGAGTACGCAGTATTTT | CASSPVLSRAHSRLSTQYF
TRBJ1-2 | - | TRBD1 | TRBV29-1 | 15 | TGCAGCGCTGAAGATCGGTTCGGACAGGGCAATGGCTACACCTTC | CSAEDRFGQGNGYTF
TRBJ2-7 | - | TRBD2 | TRBV28 | 15 | TGTGCCAGCAACAAGCTAGCGGGAGATACCTACGAGCAGTACTTC | CASNKLAGDTYEQYF
TRBJ2-4 | - | TRBD1 | TRBV25-1 | 15 | TGTGCCAGCAGTGTACAGGACAGGGATACAAACATTCAGTACTTC | CASSVQDRDTNIQYF
TRBJ2-7 | - | - | TRBV18 | 14 | TGTGCCAGCTCACCACCGTCAGATTCCTACGAGCAGTACTTC | CASSPPSDSYEQYF
TRBJ2-1 | - | TRBD2 | TRBV10-2 | 14 | TGCGCCAGCAGTCGGACTAGCGGGAGTGGTGAGCAGTTCTTC | CASSRTSGSGEQFF
TRBJ2-1 | - | - | TRBV6-5 | 11 | TGTGCCACCATGGCTTACAATGAGCAGTTCTTC | CATMAYNEQFF
TRBJ2-1 | - | - | TRBV7-9 | 14 | TGTGCCAGCAGCTTAGTTGGCAGGGGGGTCGAGCAGTTCTTC | CASSLVGRGVEQFF
TRBJ1-5 | - | - | TRBV19 | 15 | TGTGCCAGTATCAGGACTTCCAATAGCAATCAGCCCCAGCATTTT | CASIRTSNSNQPQHF
TRBJ2-7 | - | - | TRBV10-1 | 14 | TGCGCCAGCAGTGTCGGCAGGGATACCAACGAGCAGTACTTC | CASSVGRDTNEQYF
TRBJ1-1 | - | - | TRBV19 | 13 | TGTGCCAGTAGTATAGATTGGCCCATTAAAGCTTTCTTT | CASSIDWPIKAFF
TRBJ2-1 | - | - | TRBV5-1 | 16 | TGCGCCAGCAGCTTGATCCAGCAGAGCTCCTACAATGAGCAGTTCTTC | CASSLIQQSSYNEQFF
TRBJ2-4 | - | - | TRBV7-9 | 15 | TGTGCCAGCAGCAGGGGCAGCTTAGACAAAAACATTCAGTACTTC | CASSRGSLDKNIQYF
TRBJ2-5 | - | - | TRBV3-1/TRBV3-2 | 12 | TGTGCCAGCAGTTTCCAGGGGGGGACCCAGTACTTC | CASSFQGGTQYF
TRBJ2-5 | - | - | TRBV18 | 16 | TGTGCCAGCTCACCTTCCCGGACGACAGGGAGGGAGACCCAGTACTTC | CASSPSRTTGRETQYF
TRBJ2-5 | - | - | TRBV15 | 16 | TGTGCCACCAGCAGAGGCCACACTAGCTCTCAAGAGACCCAGTACTTC | CATSRGHTSSQETQYF
TRBJ1-1 | - | TRBD1 | TRBV19 | 12 | TGTGCCAGTAAGGGGGCAGGGACTGAAGCTTTCTTT | CASKGAGTEAFF
TRBJ2-2 | - | - | TRBV20-1 | 12 | TGCAGTGCTAGTGGGGGCACCGGGGAGCTGTTTTTT | CSASGGTGELFF
TRBJ1-2 | - | TRBD1 | TRBV11-2 | 16 | TGTGCCAGCAGCTCTCCCGCGGGAGGGACAGACTATGGCTACACCTTC | CASSSPAGGTDYGYTF
TRBJ1-6 | few | TRBD1 | TRBV3-1/TRBV3-2 | 14 | TGTGCCAGCAAAGGACAGGCCTCAAATTCACCCCTCCACTTT | CASKGQASNSPLHF
TRBJ1-5 | - | - | TRBV7-2 | 12 | TGTGCCAGCAGCCCCCCAGGCCAGCCCCAGCATTTT | CASSPPGQPQHF
TRBJ1-1 | many | - | TRBV28 | 15 | TGTGCCAGCAGGATTCCGTCCGGAGGGGACACTGAAGCTTTCTTT | CASRIPSGGDTEAFF
TRBJ2-5 | - | - | TRBV3-1/TRBV3-2 | 13 | TGTGCCAGCAGCCAAATGACACAAGAGACCCAGTACTTC | CASSQMTQETQYF
TRBJ1-3 | - | - | TRBV9 | 17 | TGTGCCAGCAGCGTAGACGGTGGGGGGGCATCTGGAAACACCATATATTTT | CASSVDGGGASGNTIYF
TRBJ2-2 | - | - | TRBV5-1 | 15 | TGCGCCAGCAGCTTTTCCCCGGGCGACACCGGGGAGCTGTTTTTT | CASSFSPGDTGELFF
TRBJ1-2 | - | - | TRBV5-1 | 12 | TGCGCCAGCAGCTTGGAGGGGAAAGGCTACACCTTC | CASSLEGKGYTF
TRBJ1-1 | once | - | TRBV14 | 17 | TGTGCCAGCAGCCAGAGAGGTAGGGGGTTACCGAACACTGAAGCTTTCTTT | CASSQRGRGLPNTEAFF
TRBJ2-3 | - | - | TRBV27 | 12 | TGTGCCAGCAGTCGTGTCTCAGATACGCAGTATTTT | CASSRVSDTQYF